This T cell receptor beta chain was observed in a study of CD8 T cells in Susac syndrome. TEMRA cells were FACS-enriched, and CD8+ and CD4+ T cells were isolated negatively. Reverse transcription used roughly 0.5 to 1 ug RNA and random hexamers. Coverage of TCR beta CDR3 amplification by immunoSEQ multiplex PCR extended to 54 Vbeta and 13 Jbeta. TCRdb recomputed calls from the immunoSEQ multiplex PCR reads with MiXCR, one row per CDR3 protein. Of hundreds of thousands of distinct CDR3 sequences in the sample, about nine tenths are singletons; the top ten hold around 0.18%. Between the trimmed V and J ends, which lost 6 bases and 2 bases, there was a span of 7 bases. CDR3 length: 12 amino acids. Germline CDR1 MNHEY, CDR2 SVGEGT.

What was sequenced was CD8+ T cells from PBMCs. The chain has TRBV6-2 or TRBV6-3 and TRBJ2-5, with D hard to call. This sequence originates from a human donor with multiple sclerosis. CDR3 region: CASSDRQETQYF. The CDR3 DNA reads as TGTGCCAGCAGCGACCGACAAGAGACCCAGTACTTC.